The present T cell receptor beta chain was sequenced within a study of blood T cell repertoires in COVID-19. Across the whole study: Spain, Italy and the United States supplied samples that represented acute and convalescent COVID-19. In each case, the material was cDNA or gDNA derived from T cells, B-cell-depleted T cells, or PBMCs.

Source study methods: Using reference gene primer amplification, nucleated cell counts were estimated. Measured with immunoSEQ multiplex PCR; TCRdb has only the in-frame clones, and not every one. The DNA gave D and trimming, while V, J and clone size come from that table. The sample carries about 260,000 clones, roughly nine tenths recorded once. V dropped 10 bases and J dropped 3 bases, with 15 bases sitting between them. From germline, CDR1 is MDHEN and CDR2 SYDVKM. The CDR3 covers 13 residues. This receptor was identified in a woman between 45 and 65 years old who had recovered from COVID-19. J is TRBJ1-1 and V is TRBV28; D is unresolved. Input material: peripheral blood. The CDR3 DNA sequence: TGTGCCACTTGGGAGTTGCGCTACACTGAAGCTTTCTTT. This sequence encodes CATWELRYTEAFF.